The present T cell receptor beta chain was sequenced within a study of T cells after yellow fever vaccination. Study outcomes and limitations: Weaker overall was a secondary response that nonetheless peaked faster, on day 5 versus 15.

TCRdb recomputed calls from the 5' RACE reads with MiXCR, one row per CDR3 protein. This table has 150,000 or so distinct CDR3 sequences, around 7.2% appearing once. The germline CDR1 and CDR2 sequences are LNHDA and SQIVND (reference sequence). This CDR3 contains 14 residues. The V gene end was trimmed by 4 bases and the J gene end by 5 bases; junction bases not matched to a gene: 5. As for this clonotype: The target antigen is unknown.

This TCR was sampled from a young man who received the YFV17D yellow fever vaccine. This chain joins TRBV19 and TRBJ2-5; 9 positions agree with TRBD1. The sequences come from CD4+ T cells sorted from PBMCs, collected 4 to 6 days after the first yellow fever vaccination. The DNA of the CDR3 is TGTGCCAGTAGTACTCGGACAGGGGATGAGACCCAGTACTTC. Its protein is CASSTRTGDETQYF.